Below are 28 T cell receptor beta chains sequenced from a single sample in a study of blood T cell repertoires in COVID-19. Profiled with immunoSEQ multiplex PCR; TCRdb holds only in-frame clones, not every one. The sample shows 200,000 to 300,000 clones, about 88% of them seen only once. The source material was peripheral blood. The receptors derive from a woman aged 60-75 years with COVID-19, enrolled during active disease.

The genes are TRBV4-1 and TRBJ2-6; 7 bases fit TRBD1. The CDR3 length is 16 residues. In germline, CDR1 is MGHRA, CDR2 YSYEKL. The V and J ends lost 2 bases and 2 bases, in that order; junction bases with no gene match: 3. The CDR3 here is CASSQLTGTGANVLTF. The CDR3 DNA follows: TGCGCCAGCAGCCAACTGACAGGGACTGGGGCCAACGTCCTGACTTTC.

V usage is TRBV27 and J usage is TRBJ1-4, with D perhaps TRBD1 (5 bases). This CDR3 contains 13 residues. V lost 5 bases, J lost 11 bases, and 15 bases lay in between. Germline CDR1 and CDR2: MNHEY and SMNVEV (reference sequence). CDR3 bases: TGTGCCAGCAGTACCCGACAGTTGCCGAAACTGTTTTTT. It translates to CASSTRQLPKLFF.

J is TRBJ2-1 and V is TRBV4-2; 10 bases agree with TRBD2. Trimming removed 2 bases from V and 1 base from J; junction bases left unmatched: 5. The CDR3 spans 17 residues. CDR1 LGHNA and CDR2 YNFKEQ come from the germline V gene. CDR3 sequence: CASSQSPGLASYNEQFF. CDR3 in DNA: TGTGCCAGCAGCCAAAGTCCGGGACTAGCGTCCTACAATGAGCAGTTCTTC.

This clone was counted once. V and J are TRBV27 and TRBJ1-5; 8 nucleotides agree with TRBD1. The length of the CDR3 is 15 residues. Germline CDR1 and CDR2: MNHEY and SMNVEV (reference sequence). Trimming at V came to 5 bases and at J to 3 bases, leaving 6 bases not matched to a gene. CDR3 DNA: TGTGCCAGCAGTCCAAGGACAGGGTTCAATCAGCCCCAGCATTTT. Translating gives CASSPRTGFNQPQHF.

Concerning this clone: An end of the junction does not agree with germline; a read error may underlie this. This sequence joins TRBV7-9 and TRBJ2-7, with 13 nucleotides matching TRBD2. The CDR3 has 14 residues. Germline V CDR1 and CDR2: SEHNR, FQNEAQ (reference sequence). The CDR3 nucleotides are TGTTCCAGCAGCTTAGGACTAGCGGGAGCCGAGCAGTACTTC. Encoded protein: CSSSLGLAGAEQYF. The complete variable domain, with remaining parts taken from reference TRBV7-9 and TRBJ2-7, reads DTGVSQNPRHKITKRGQNVTFRCDPISEHNRLYWYRQTLGQGPEFLTYFQNEAQLEKSRLLSDRFSAERPKGSFSTLEIQRTEQGDSAMYLCSSSLGLAGAEQYFGPGTRLTVT.

This sequence joins TRBV29-1 and TRBJ1-1; tentatively, D is TRBD1 (5 bases). The CDR3 has 13 amino acids. Germline lookup yields CDR1 SQVTM and CDR2 ANQGSEA. With 4 bases removed from V and 0 bases from J, the gap between germline ends came to 9 bases. The CDR3 sequence is CSVVGGMNTEAFF. The CDR3 DNA reads as TGCAGCGTTGTCGGGGGGATGAACACTGAAGCTTTCTTT.

The gene calls are TRBV9 and TRBJ1-2, with D perhaps TRBD1 (5 bases). Germline V gene sequence: CDR1 SGDLS, CDR2 YYNGEE. The V gene lost 0 bases and the J gene lost 2 bases, with 17 bases spanning the gap. The length of the CDR3 is 17 residues. The CDR3 DNA sequence: TGTGCCAGCAGCGTAGCCGTGGGGACTCCCAAAAACTATGGCTACACCTTC. Translating gives CASSVAVGTPKNYGYTF.

The chain couples TRBV19 to TRBJ2-7; TRBD1 aligns across 11 bases. The germline gives CDR1 LNHDA, CDR2 SQIVND (reference sequence). The CDR3 loop spans 15 amino acids. Unmatched junction bases numbered 11, after V lost 6 bases and J lost 7 bases. In DNA, the CDR3 is TGTGCCAGTAGCCCTATCGGACAGGGGGCTAGGGAGCAGTACTTC. Translation: CASSPIGQGAREQYF.

The chain has TRBV6-2 or TRBV6-3 and TRBJ2-1; D perhaps matches TRBD2 (5 bases). This CDR3 has 14 amino acids. Between the trimmed V and J ends, which lost 0 bases and 10 bases, there was a span of 13 bases. Germline values: CDR1 MNHEY, CDR2 SVGEGT. The CDR3 loop is CASSYSDTRGEQFF. CDR3 DNA: TGTGCCAGCAGTTACTCAGACACCCGGGGAGAGCAGTTCTTC.

This chain joins TRBV27 and TRBJ1-5, with 8 bases lining up with TRBD1. With 4 bases clipped from V and 3 bases from J, the junction kept 2 bases outside the gene matches. The CDR3 contains 14 residues. CDR1 and CDR2 (germline): MNHEY, SMNVEV (reference sequence). CDR3 nucleotide sequence: TGTGCCAGCAGTTGGACAGGGTACAATCAGCCCCAGCATTTT. The encoded protein is CASSWTGYNQPQHF.

The genes are TRBV24-1 and TRBJ2-1, with 7 nucleotides matching TRBD2. There are 13 residues in the CDR3. Germline-derived CDR1 and CDR2 are KGHDR and SFDVKD. J was trimmed by 8 bases and V by 5 bases; bases with no gene match: 5. As DNA, the CDR3 is TGTGCCACCAGTGGGGAGGGGTTTGATGAGCAGTTCTTC. Amino acid sequence: CATSGEGFDEQFF.

V is TRBV6-5 and J is TRBJ1-1, with TRBD1 matching 8 bases. The CDR3 is 13 amino acids. Germline CDR1 reads MNHEY; CDR2 reads SVGAGI. Trimming cost V 6 bases and J 5 bases; bases outside gene matches: 5. CDR3 sequence reads: CASRAQGETEAFF. The CDR3 DNA sequence: TGTGCCAGCAGGGCACAGGGGGAGACTGAAGCTTTCTTT.

The chain recombines TRBV15 with TRBJ2-1, with TRBD2 identical over 13 bases. This CDR3 spans 17 amino acids. The V gene end was trimmed by 9 bases and the J gene end by 14 bases; junction bases not matched to a gene: 22. The V gene's germline CDR1 is LNHNV and CDR2 YYDKDF (reference sequence). The CDR3 protein is CATRTGVRPLAGGEEFF. In nucleotides, the CDR3 is TGTGCCACAAGGACAGGGGTTCGTCCACTAGCGGGGGGGGAGGAGTTCTTC.

J is TRBJ2-1 and V is TRBV4-2, with 7 bases identical to TRBD2. With V trimmed by 1 base and J by 7 bases, 4 bases remained unmatched. Germline loops: CDR1 LGHNA, CDR2 YNFKEQ. The CDR3 is made up of 14 amino acids. This CDR3 reads CASSQVGLVNEQFF. CDR3 bases: TGTGCCAGCAGCCAAGTTGGACTAGTTAATGAGCAGTTCTTC.

V usage is TRBV28 and J usage is TRBJ1-6; 7 bases are shared with TRBD1. The germline V gene has CDR1 MDHEN and CDR2 SYDVKM. The junction had 6 bases not matched to a gene; V was cut back by 3 bases and J by 7 bases. This CDR3 contains 15 residues. The CDR3 DNA is TGTGCCAGCAGTTTTCCCGGGACAGTAAATTCACCCCTCCACTTT. This encodes CASSFPGTVNSPLHF.

This chain joins TRBV28 and TRBJ1-5, with 9 bases lining up with TRBD1. V trimming: 5 bases; J trimming: 0 bases; junction bases outside the gene matches: 11. The CDR3 contains 18 residues. CDR1 is MDHEN and CDR2 is SYDVKM in the germline V gene. CDR3 sequence reads: CASSPLGTGRVSNQPQHF. The CDR3 DNA sequence: TGTGCCAGCAGTCCCTTGGGGACAGGGCGGGTTAGCAATCAGCCCCAGCATTTT.

V usage is TRBV6-2 or TRBV6-3 and J usage is TRBJ2-2; no reliable D call. Trimming removed 6 bases from V and 3 bases from J, with 11 bases in between. Germline CDR1 is MNHEY and CDR2 is SVGEGT. This CDR3 has 14 amino acids. In DNA, the CDR3 is TGTGCCAGCAGCCTACGGGTCGACACCGGGGAGCTGTTTTTT. Translation: CASSLRVDTGELFF.

This clone was seen many times. V and J are TRBV4-1 and TRBJ2-5; 9 bases are a match to TRBD1. From germline, CDR1 is MGHRA and CDR2 YSYEKL. V lost 3 bases to trimming and J lost 3 bases; unmatched junction nucleotides: 8. There are 16 residues in the CDR3. The CDR3 here is CASSHPRGDREETQYF. The DNA of the CDR3 is TGCGCCAGCAGCCACCCTAGGGGGGACAGGGAAGAGACCCAGTACTTC.

The chain links TRBV11-2 to TRBJ2-2, with TRBD1 matching 9 bases. V lost 0 bases and J lost 8; bases outside the gene matches: 10. Germline CDR1 and CDR2: SGHAT and FQNNGV. This CDR3 has 17 amino acids. CDR3 sequence reads: CASSLDPLGTGTGELFF. CDR3 sequence (DNA): TGTGCCAGCAGCTTAGACCCCCTTGGGACAGGGACAGGGGAGCTGTTTTTT.

The J gene is TRBJ1-2, the V gene TRBV7-9, with 7 bases that match TRBD1. Germline lookup yields CDR1 SEHNR and CDR2 FQNEAQ (reference sequence). The CDR3 totals 19 residues. V trimming: 4 bases; J trimming: 5 bases; junction bases outside the gene matches: 22. The CDR3: CASSSEATGQGGSAYGYTF. The CDR3 DNA is TGTGCCAGCAGCTCAGAAGCCACGGGGCAGGGGGGATCGGCATATGGCTACACCTTC.

The chain is built from TRBV28 and TRBJ1-2, with no clear D. V was clipped by 7 bases and J by 1 base, with 16 bases between them. The CDR3 is 15 residues long. CDR1 is MDHEN, CDR2 SYDVKM, per germline. This CDR3 reads CASIKGGTNNYGYTF. For the CDR3, the DNA is TGTGCCAGCATCAAAGGAGGCACAAATAACTATGGCTACACCTTC.

V usage is TRBV5-1 and J usage is TRBJ2-5; D not certain. CDR3 length: 11 amino acids. V shed 1 base and J shed 5 bases, with 3 bases lying between them. Germline CDR1 reads SGHRS; CDR2 reads YFSETQ. CDR3 loop: CASSLSETQYF. The CDR3 nucleotides read TGCGCCAGCAGCTTGTCTGAGACCCAGTACTTC.

The chain recombines TRBV3-1 (or the pseudogene TRBV3-2) with TRBJ2-3, with 13 bases identical to TRBD2. Germline loops: CDR1 LGHDT, CDR2 YNNKEL (reference sequence). V trimming: 0 bases; J trimming: 4 bases; junction bases outside the gene matches: 4. The CDR3 has 17 residues. The CDR3 bases are TGTGCCAGCAGCCAAGACCCGGGACTAGCGGGACCAGATACGCAGTATTTT. Translated, it gives CASSQDPGLAGPDTQYF.

CDR3 loop: CASSTSTVRVGGYTF. The CDR3 nucleotides read TGTGCCAGTAGTACCTCGACGGTGCGGGTGGGTGGCTACACCTTC. The chain combines TRBV19 with TRBJ1-2; D remains unclear. The CDR3 extends over 15 amino acids. Germline V CDR1 and CDR2: LNHDA, SQIVND (reference sequence). V was cut by 4 bases and J by 7 bases, with 19 bases left in between.

This clone has only one observation. V usage is TRBV20-1 and J usage is TRBJ2-7; 7 bases fit TRBD2. Trimming at V came to 3 bases and at J to 0 bases, leaving 17 bases not matched to a gene. The CDR3 spans 18 residues. CDR1 DFQATT and CDR2 SNEGSKA come from the germline V gene (reference sequence). In nucleotides, the CDR3 is TGCAGTGCTAGTAGCACGTCAGGGAGGGACCGAAGCTCCTACGAGCAGTACTTC. Protein sequence: CSASSTSGRDRSSYEQYF.

V usage is TRBV6-5 and J usage is TRBJ2-7, with 7 bases fitting TRBD1. The CDR3 has 14 amino acids. The V segment lost 5 bases and the J segment 0 bases; nucleotides outside the gene matches: 4. CDR1 and CDR2 (germline): MNHEY, SVGAGI. The CDR3 is CASSPRQGSYEQYF. Here the CDR3 DNA reads TGTGCCAGCAGTCCCCGACAGGGCTCCTACGAGCAGTACTTC.

This clone turned up a few times. Other DNA sequences of this sample code for an identical CDR3. CDR3 DNA: TGTGCCAGCAGCTTCCGGGACAGGAACACTGAAGCTTTCTTT. It is translated as CASSFRDRNTEAFF. The rearrangement links TRBV5-4 to TRBJ1-1, with 7 positions matching TRBD1. V lost 2 bases and J lost 1; bases outside the gene matches: 2. Germline V gene data show CDR1 as SGHNT and CDR2 as YYREEE (reference sequence). This CDR3 has 14 amino acids.

The rearrangement links TRBV19 to TRBJ2-3; D may be TRBD2 (5 bases). V was trimmed by 1 base and J by 4 bases, leaving 15 bases between them. The CDR3 extends over 16 amino acids. Germline CDR1 LNHDA, CDR2 SQIVND (reference sequence). Here the CDR3 reads CASSIVIGVRSDTQYF. The CDR3 DNA follows: TGTGCCAGTAGTATAGTAATCGGGGTTAGGTCAGATACGCAGTATTTT.